This T cell receptor (beta chain) was obtained from a study of T-cell reconstitution after alpha-beta-depleted transplantation in children. Unique molecular identifiers were used in preparing the TCRbeta library. TCRdb called the PCR reads again in MiXCR, with one record for every CDR3 protein. This sample carries 170,000 or so distinct CDR3 sequences, around 6.8% of them seen once, and the ten largest clones take around 3%. The germline gives CDR1 KGHSH, CDR2 LQKENI. The ends lost 4 bases at V and 1 base at J; junction bases unmatched: 6. CDR3 length: 16 residues. In its sample, this clonotype was seen a few times.

The gene calls are TRBV18 and TRBJ2-5; 10 bases match TRBD1. The TCR sequence derives from a human donor who donated a stem cell graft to a child with Wiskott-Aldrich syndrome. Sequencing was performed on PBMCs from the stem cell graft donor, taken from the stem cell graft. Written as DNA, the CDR3 is TGTGCCAGCTCACTAAACCGGGACAGGGGCCAAGAGACCCAGTACTTC. It yields the protein CASSLNRDRGQETQYF.